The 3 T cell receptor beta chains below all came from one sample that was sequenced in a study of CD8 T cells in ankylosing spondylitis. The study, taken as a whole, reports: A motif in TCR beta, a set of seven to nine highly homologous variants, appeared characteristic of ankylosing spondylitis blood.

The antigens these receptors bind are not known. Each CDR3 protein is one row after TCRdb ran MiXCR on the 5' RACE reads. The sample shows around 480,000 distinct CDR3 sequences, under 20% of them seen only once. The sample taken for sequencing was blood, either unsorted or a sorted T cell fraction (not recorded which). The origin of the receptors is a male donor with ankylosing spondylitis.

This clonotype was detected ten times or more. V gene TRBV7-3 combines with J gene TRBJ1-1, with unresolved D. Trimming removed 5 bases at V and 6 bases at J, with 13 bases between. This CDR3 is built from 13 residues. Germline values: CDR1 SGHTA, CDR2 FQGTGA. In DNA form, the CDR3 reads TGTGCCAGCAGCCAAGCCTCAGAAGCTGAAGCTTTCTTT. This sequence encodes CASSQASEAEAFF.

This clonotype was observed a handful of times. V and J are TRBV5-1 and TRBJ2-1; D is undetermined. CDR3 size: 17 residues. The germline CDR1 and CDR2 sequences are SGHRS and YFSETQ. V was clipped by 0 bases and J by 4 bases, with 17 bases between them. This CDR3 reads CASSLAVTTTIYNEQFF. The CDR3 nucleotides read TGCGCCAGCAGCTTGGCCGTAACAACGACAATTTACAATGAGCAGTTCTTC.

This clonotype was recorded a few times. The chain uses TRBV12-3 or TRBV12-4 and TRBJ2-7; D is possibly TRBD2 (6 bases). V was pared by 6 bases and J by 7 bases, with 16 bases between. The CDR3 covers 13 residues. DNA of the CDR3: TGTGCCAGCAGGAAGGGACGGGGGATGGAGCAGTACTTC. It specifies CASRKGRGMEQYF.